This T cell receptor (beta chain) comes out of a study of OX40 agonist ivuxolimab in advanced cancers. Data came from immunoSEQ multiplex PCR; TCRdb stores just in-frame clones and leaves some out. The sample records under 95,000 clones, around 86% being singletons. Systemic immunosuppression or a history of autoimmune disease excluded patients. The CDR3 runs to 19 residues. Trimming took 0 bases from V and 0 from J; bases not matched to a gene: 7. In germline, CDR1 is SGHKS, CDR2 YYEKEE (reference sequence). Specimen: CD4+ or CD8+ T cells sorted from blood, collected in a trial of the OX40 agonist ivuxolimab. This chain joins TRBV5-5 and TRBJ2-1; 12 bases align to TRBD2. The TCR sequence derives from an adult with an advanced solid tumor such as melanoma, head and neck, liver or kidney cancer. CDR3 amino acids: CASSLGLAGGWSSYNEQFF. CDR3 DNA sequence: TGTGCCAGCAGCTTGGGGCTAGCGGGAGGGTGGAGCTCCTACAATGAGCAGTTCTTC.